These 13 T cell receptor beta chains were all obtained from the same sample, sequenced in a study of T-cell reconstitution after alpha-beta-depleted transplantation in children. This sample's TCRbeta library carried unique molecular identifier barcodes. TCRdb redid the calling of the PCR reads with MiXCR, one entry per CDR3 protein. The data hold some 80,000 distinct CDR3 sequences, with around 18% observed a single time. Sequencing used PBMCs, mostly from graft donor cells, obtained 360 days after TCRalphabeta/CD19-depleted stem cell transplant. Receptors originate from a male patient aged 2-15 years who had a stem cell transplant for acute lymphoblastic leukemia, so the T cells may come from the graft donor.

The chain has TRBV5-5 and TRBJ2-5; D uncertain. The germline V gene has CDR1 SGHKS and CDR2 YYEKEE (reference sequence). The CDR3 extends over 11 amino acids. Trimming left V 0 bases short and J 7 bases short, with 4 bases between. CDR3 in amino acids: CASSLVVTQYF. In nucleotides, the CDR3 is TGTGCCAGCAGCTTGGTGGTGACCCAGTACTTC.

V usage is TRBV4-2 and J usage is TRBJ2-7; D may be TRBD1 (6 bases). V was clipped by 5 bases and J by 3 bases, with 20 bases between them. This CDR3 has 16 residues. Germline V gene data show CDR1 as LGHNA and CDR2 as YNFKEQ. The CDR3 loop reads CASSAGYRVGSYEQYF. The CDR3 nucleotides read TGTGCCAGCAGCGCTGGGTACAGGGTAGGGAGCTACGAGCAGTACTTC.

There are a few counts of this clonotype. J is TRBJ2-1 and V is TRBV13; TRBD2 matches at 12 bases. This CDR3 spans 23 amino acids. J lost 0 bases, V lost 7 bases, and 25 bases had no gene match. Germline loops: CDR1 PRHDT, CDR2 FYEKMQ (reference sequence). DNA of the CDR3: TGTGCCAGCACCTGGCCCGCTCTAGCGGGAGGGCCCAATAATCGCGGCTCCTACAATGAGCAGTTCTTC. It codes for CASTWPALAGGPNNRGSYNEQFF.

V and J are TRBV27 and TRBJ1-1, with D perhaps matching TRBD1 (5 bases). V was shortened by 1 base and J by 5 bases, with 8 bases between the two germline ends. CDR1 is MNHEY and CDR2 is SMNVEV in the germline V gene (reference sequence). The CDR3 has 13 amino acids. CDR3: CASSLWGSTEAFF. The CDR3 DNA reads as TGTGCCAGCAGTTTATGGGGGTCTACTGAAGCTTTCTTT.

This clonotype appeared a few times. J is TRBJ2-1 and V is TRBV2; 9 bases map to TRBD2. This CDR3 region has 13 residues. The junction had 3 bases not matched to a gene; V was cut back by 8 bases and J by 4 bases. Germline CDR1 reads SNHLY; CDR2 reads FYNNEI. The CDR3 DNA reads as TGTGCCAGCGGGCGGGAGGGGTACAATGAGCAGTTCTTC. As protein: CASGREGYNEQFF.

This chain uses TRBV11-1 with TRBJ2-1; 8 bases map to TRBD2. In germline, CDR1 is SGHAT, CDR2 FQDESV (reference sequence). This CDR3 spans 18 amino acids. Unmatched junction bases numbered 7, after V lost 0 bases and J lost 0 bases. The DNA of the CDR3 is TGTGCCAGCAGCTTAGCAGGTTTAGCGGGAAGCTCCTACAATGAGCAGTTCTTC. It encodes CASSLAGLAGSSYNEQFF.

This clonotype has a handful of counts. The V call is TRBV7-8, the J call TRBJ2-7; the match to TRBD1 covers 12 bases. Per the germline V gene, CDR1 is SGHVS and CDR2 is FQNEAQ. This CDR3 spans 15 amino acids. With 6 bases clipped from V and 0 bases from J, the junction kept 3 bases outside the gene matches. CDR3 nucleotide sequence: TGTGCCAGCAGAGAGGGACAGGGGGCCTCCTACGAGCAGTACTTC. It specifies CASREGQGASYEQYF.

This clonotype was detected ten times or more. The rearrangement joins TRBV5-5 to TRBJ2-7; maybe TRBD2 (5 bases). Germline CDR1 is SGHKS and CDR2 is YYEKEE (reference sequence). The germline V and J ends were trimmed by 2 bases and 4 bases, with 10 bases remaining between them. This CDR3 spans 13 amino acids. The CDR3 is CASSFPGSYEQYF. The CDR3 DNA reads TGTGCCAGCAGCTTTCCGGGATCATACGAGCAGTACTTC.

This clonotype was observed a few times. The chain has TRBV4-1 and TRBJ1-2; D gene uncertain. Trimming took 2 bases from V and 6 from J, leaving 13 bases between them. Germline CDR1 reads MGHRA; CDR2 reads YSYEKL. This CDR3 is 14 amino acids long. CDR3 bases: TGCGCCAGCAGCCAATCCCGGACGGTCCATGGCTACACCTTC. This sequence encodes CASSQSRTVHGYTF.

J is TRBJ2-3 and V is TRBV24-1; D unresolved. V lost 3 bases and J 3 bases, leaving 15 bases between the germline ends. CDR3 length: 16 residues. In germline, CDR1 is KGHDR, CDR2 SFDVKD. CDR3 protein: CATSDPTITGTDTQYF. In DNA form, the CDR3 reads TGTGCCACCAGTGATCCGACCATTACGGGTACAGATACGCAGTATTTT.

This clonotype has ten or more counts. The chain employs TRBV5-1 and TRBJ2-1; TRBD2 matches 7 bases. The V and J ends lost 1 base and 3 bases, in that order; junction bases with no gene match: 7. Germline V gene data show CDR1 as SGHRS and CDR2 as YFSETQ. The CDR3 spans 16 residues. The CDR3 sequence is CASSLSSGLVYNEQFF. CDR3 nucleotides: TGCGCCAGCAGCTTGTCTTCCGGACTAGTCTACAATGAGCAGTTCTTC.

Only a few counts were recorded for this clonotype. The chain couples TRBV3-1 to TRBJ2-7; a possible D gene is TRBD2 (6 bases). CDR1 LGHDT and CDR2 YNNKEL come from the germline V gene (reference sequence). The CDR3 runs to 16 residues. V gave up 4 bases and J gave up 3 bases, with 19 bases separating them. CDR3 in amino acids: CASSRYRLAPVYEQYF. The DNA for the CDR3 is TGTGCCAGCAGCCGATACCGCCTAGCGCCCGTCTACGAGCAGTACTTC.

The rearrangement uses TRBV21-1 and TRBJ2-6; no DNA check was done on the table's D call, TRBD1. TRBV21-1 is classified as a pseudogene. This CDR3 spans 19 amino acids. The CDR3 loop reads CASSPKGGRGPSGANVLTF. The CDR3 DNA reads as TGTGCCAGCAGCCCCAAAGGGGGCAGGGGACCCTCTGGGGCCAACGTCCTGACTTTC.